This entry is about one TCR beta chain. The sample originates from a study of blood T cell repertoires in COVID-19. Overall study: From the United States, Italy and Spain came samples of acute and convalescent COVID-19. PBMCs, B-cell-depleted T cells, or T cells were the source of the cDNA or gDNA that made up the material.

Original methodology: Estimation of nucleated cell counts relied on the amplification of reference gene primers. Clones were sequenced by immunoSEQ multiplex PCR, and TCRdb holds only the in-frame ones, with some missing. Clone size and the V and J calls come from that table; the DNA yielded D and trimming. This sample has 70,000 or so clones, with around nine tenths found just once. V lost 3 bases, J lost 5 bases, and 5 bases stayed unmatched. This CDR3 comprises 15 residues. Germline V gene sequence: CDR1 LGHNA, CDR2 YSLEER. J is TRBJ1-4 and V is TRBV4-3, with TRBD1 identical over 8 bases. The specimen sequenced was peripheral blood. The clonotype comes from a woman aged 80 or over with active or convalescent COVID-19. In DNA form, the CDR3 reads TGCGCCAGCAGCCAGACGCGGACAGGGAATGAAAAACTGTTTTTT. Translated, it gives CASSQTRTGNEKLFF.